This is a list of T cell receptor beta chains from one sample in a study of OX40 agonist ivuxolimab in advanced cancers. Libraries were prepared by immunoSEQ multiplex PCR; TCRdb keeps only in-frame clonotypes and omits some of them. The sample yields about 64,000 clones, roughly 89% seen once. The source material was CD4+ or CD8+ T cells sorted from blood, sampled in a trial of the OX40 agonist ivuxolimab. Receptor source: an adult with an advanced solid tumor such as melanoma, head and neck, liver or kidney cancer. CDR3s include the opening cysteine and the closing phenylalanine or tryptophan. Each record gives: J gene, V gene, clone size, D gene, CDR3 protein, CDR3 DNA. A D gene is named only where the DNA matches it firmly. The size entry is marked missing in some rows and otherwise reads once, few, many or a size class.

TRBJ2-1	TRBV14	-	TRBD2	CASSPRGSGSWNEQFF	TGTGCCAGCAGCCCGCGGGGTAGCGGGAGTTGGAATGAGCAGTTCTTC
TRBJ2-1	TRBV25-1	once	TRBD1	CASSVAGGYNEQFF	TGTGCCAGCAGTGTGGCAGGGGGCTACAATGAGCAGTTCTTC
TRBJ2-1	TRBV27	-	TRBD1	CASNRGTLDSNEQFF	TGTGCCAGCAACAGGGGGACACTAGATTCAAATGAGCAGTTCTTC
TRBJ1-3	TRBV30	few	TRBD1	CAWSPPGGGDTIYF	TGTGCCTGGAGTCCACCAGGGGGCGGCGACACCATATATTTT
TRBJ1-1	TRBV11-1	-	-	CASSLDRRTEAFF	TGTGCCAGCAGCTTGGACCGGCGAACTGAAGCTTTCTTT
TRBJ2-4	TRBV28	-	-	CASSSPKNIQYF	TGTGCCAGCAGTTCCCCTAAAAACATTCAGTACTTC
TRBJ2-4	TRBV5-8	-	-	CASSLWALAKNIQYF	TGTGCCAGCAGCTTGTGGGCTCTAGCCAAAAACATTCAGTACTTC
TRBJ1-6	TRBV10-1	-	-	CANPQGTLRSSYNSPLHF	TGCGCCAACCCTCAGGGGACCCTCAGGAGCTCCTATAATTCACCCCTCCACTTT
TRBJ2-7	TRBV29-1	once	TRBD2	CSVGGTSGRVSYEQYF	TGCAGCGTGGGCGGGACTAGCGGGAGAGTATCCTACGAGCAGTACTTC
TRBJ2-2	TRBV11-3	-	-	CASSLGETGELFF	TGTGCCAGCAGCTTAGGCGAGACCGGGGAGCTGTTTTTT
TRBJ2-7	TRBV11-1	-	TRBD1	CASRMGQYEQYF	TGTGCCAGCAGGATGGGACAGTACGAGCAGTACTTC
TRBJ1-2	TRBV6-5	few	-	CASSPLANYGYTF	TGTGCCAGCAGCCCCCTCGCTAACTATGGCTACACCTTC
TRBJ2-1	TRBV19	-	TRBD2	CASSIRTSGAGNEQFF	TGTGCCAGTAGTATACGAACTAGCGGGGCCGGCAATGAGCAGTTCTTC
TRBJ2-5	TRBV29-1	-	-	CSVAQGGAETQYF	TGCAGCGTGGCTCAGGGGGGCGCAGAGACCCAGTACTTC
TRBJ2-7	TRBV18	few	-	CASSPGDGSYEQYF	TGTGCCAGCTCACCAGGGGACGGCTCCTACGAGCAGTACTTC
TRBJ2-4	TRBV5-1	few	-	CASSLTVENIQYF	TGCGCCAGCAGCTTGACCGTAGAAAACATTCAGTACTTC
TRBJ2-7	TRBV2	once	-	CASSNHYEQYF	TGTGCCAGCAGTAATCACTACGAGCAGTACTTC
TRBJ2-1	TRBV19	-	TRBD2	CASTRAGGPYNEQFF	TGTGCCAGTACCCGAGCGGGAGGGCCCTACAATGAGCAGTTCTTC
TRBJ1-5	TRBV6-5	-	TRBD1	CASSRQGGNQPQHF	TGTGCCAGCAGTCGACAGGGGGGCAATCAGCCCCAGCATTTT
TRBJ2-7	TRBV2	once	TRBD1	CASSEAGQRAYEQYF	TGTGCCAGCAGTGAAGCGGGACAGCGAGCCTACGAGCAGTACTTC
TRBJ2-2	TRBV7-2	-	TRBD2	CASSLGGSSGDPGELFF	TGTGCCAGCAGCTTAGGGGGGTCTAGCGGTGATCCCGGGGAGCTGTTTTTT
TRBJ2-2	TRBV7-6	-	-	CASSNRGLTNTGELFF	TGTGCCAGCAGCAACAGGGGACTTACGAACACCGGGGAGCTGTTTTTT
TRBJ2-1	TRBV18	-	-	CASQDKSSYNEQFF	TGTGCCAGCCAAGACAAGAGCTCCTACAATGAGCAGTTCTTC
TRBJ2-1	TRBV28	-	-	CASREANNEQFF	TGTGCCAGCAGGGAAGCGAACAATGAGCAGTTCTTC
TRBJ2-7	TRBV14	-	TRBD2	CASSPRTSGSRSEQYF	TGTGCCAGCAGCCCCAGGACTAGCGGGAGTCGAAGCGAGCAGTACTTC
TRBJ1-5	TRBV6-1	-	-	CASSEVGWVLLYSNQPQHF	TGTGCCAGCAGTGAAGTCGGATGGGTCCTTCTCTATAGCAATCAGCCCCAGCATTTT
TRBJ1-2	TRBV28	few	-	CASSQQGYGYTF	TGTGCCAGCAGTCAACAGGGCTATGGCTACACCTTC
TRBJ1-5	TRBV19	-	TRBD1	CASSIEDRGNQPQHF	TGTGCCAGTAGTATAGAAGACAGGGGCAATCAGCCCCAGCATTTT
TRBJ1-1	TRBV7-8	-	-	CASSLSLLGGPGVGAVF	TGTGCCAGCAGCTTAAGTCTTCTTGGGGGTCCCGGTGTTGGGGCCGTCTTT
TRBJ2-3	TRBV6-6	-	-	CASSYRTGTDTQYF	TGTGCCAGCAGTTACCGGACAGGCACAGATACGCAGTATTTT
TRBJ1-1	TRBV7-9	-	-	CASSLVESTEAFF	TGTGCCAGCAGCTTAGTGGAATCTACTGAAGCTTTCTTT
TRBJ2-1	TRBV30	-	-	CAWKIGPLSYNEQFF	TGTGCCTGGAAAATTGGACCCCTCTCCTACAATGAGCAGTTCTTC
TRBJ2-2	TRBV11-1	-	TRBD1	CASSRDRGESGELFF	TGTGCCAGCAGTCGCGACAGGGGAGAATCCGGGGAGCTGTTTTTT
TRBJ2-7	TRBV7-9	once	TRBD2	CASSPDVGLAGGNFYEQYF	TGTGCCAGCAGCCCGGACGTCGGACTAGCGGGAGGGAACTTCTACGAGCAGTACTTC
TRBJ1-2	TRBV5-1	few	-	CASSNLGTDITNYGYTF	TGCGCCAGCAGCAACCTCGGGACGGACATAACTAACTATGGCTACACCTTC
TRBJ2-5	TRBV18	-	-	CASSLRGQVGETQYF	TGTGCCAGCTCACTCCGGGGCCAGGTAGGAGAGACCCAGTACTTC
TRBJ2-7	TRBV5-1	-	TRBD1	CASSWDRDEQYF	TGCGCCAGCAGCTGGGACAGGGACGAGCAGTACTTC
TRBJ2-1	TRBV4-1	once	-	CASSSVGDLLYEQFF	TGCGCCAGCAGTTCGGTGGGAGACCTCTTATATGAGCAGTTCTTC
TRBJ2-7	TRBV7-2	once	TRBD1	CASSLGRGREQYF	TGTGCCAGCAGCTTAGGCAGGGGGCGGGAGCAGTACTTC
TRBJ2-7	TRBV27	-	-	CASSFQGDYEQYF	TGTGCCAGCAGTTTTCAAGGTGACTACGAGCAGTACTTC
TRBJ1-2	TRBV21-1	-	-	CASSKRGPLNICGYTF	TGTGCCAGCAGCAAAAGGGGACCGCTTAATATCTGTGGCTACACCTTC
TRBJ1-3	TRBV28	-	-	CASSPPFWSSGNTIYF	TGTGCCAGCAGTCCCCCCTTCTGGAGCTCTGGAAACACCATATATTTT
TRBJ2-7	TRBV28	-	TRBD2	CASRGALRGTEQYF	TGTGCCAGCAGAGGAGCGTTGCGGGGGACCGAGCAGTACTTC
TRBJ2-7	TRBV6-9	-	-	CASSYGPESYEQYF	TGTGCCAGCAGTTACGGTCCCGAGTCCTACGAGCAGTACTTC